These 28 T cell receptor beta chains came from one sample sequenced in a study of regulatory T cells in long-lasting Graves disease. The TCR beta library used iRepertoire HTBI primers with Arm-PCR amplification of CDR3. MiXCR, applied by TCRdb to the multiplex PCR reads, yields one record per CDR3 protein. The sample includes 420,000 or so distinct CDR3 sequences, 16% of them seen just once. The time point was: newly diagnosed GD, antithyroid drugs for less than 3 months. Following extraction of RNA from PBMCs, that RNA was used to make the TCR library. The data also belong to a second study, concerning T cells in Graves' hyperthyroidism and ophthalmopathy.

The sample was peripheral blood mononuclear cells (PBMCs), taken at new diagnosis, from a patient treated with antithyroid drugs. Source of these receptors: a woman between 18 and 30 years old with Graves disease.

This clonotype has at least ten counts. V gene TRBV30 combines with J gene TRBJ1-4; tentatively, D is TRBD1 (5 bases). The germline CDR1 and CDR2 sequences are GTSNPN and SVGIG (reference sequence). V lost 3 bases and J 0 bases, leaving 8 bases between the germline ends. The CDR3 is 14 amino acids. CDR3 DNA: TGTGCCTGGAGCGACAGTCCAACTAATGAAAAACTGTTTTTT. This gives the protein CAWSDSPTNEKLFF.

This clonotype was found many times. This chain joins TRBV27 and TRBJ2-7; possibly TRBD1 for D (5 bases). V was clipped by 2 bases and J by 1 base, with 15 bases between them. CDR1 is MNHEY, CDR2 SMNVEV, per germline (reference sequence). The CDR3 consists of 16 residues. This CDR3 reads CASSLRGPTDSYEQYF. For the CDR3, the DNA is TGTGCCAGCAGTTTAAGGGGCCCGACAGATTCCTACGAGCAGTACTTC.

The V and J genes are TRBV30 and TRBJ2-7, with 8 nucleotides matching TRBD1. Germline values: CDR1 GTSNPN, CDR2 SVGIG (reference sequence). V was clipped by 0 bases and J by 7 bases; unmatched bases: 5. This CDR3 has 13 residues. This CDR3 reads CAWSVQGAREQYF. The DNA for the CDR3 is TGTGCCTGGAGTGTCCAGGGGGCGCGGGAGCAGTACTTC.

This clonotype was detected many times. This chain links TRBV12-3 or TRBV12-4 with TRBJ1-2; D is possibly TRBD1 (6 bases). The CDR3 is made up of 14 amino acids. V was cut by 2 bases and J by 6 bases, with 13 bases left in between. The CDR3 loop is CASSLSARGDGYTF. In nucleotides, the CDR3 is TGTGCCAGCAGTTTATCCGCCAGGGGTGATGGCTACACCTTC.

In its sample, this clonotype was seen many times. The chain recombines TRBV7-2 with TRBJ1-6, with a weak D call TRBD1 (5 bases). V was shortened by 6 bases and J by 0 bases, with 15 bases between the two germline ends. CDR3 length: 17 residues. Per germline, CDR1 SGHTA and CDR2 FQGNSA. The chain's CDR3 is CASRDWAGSSYNSPLHF. CDR3 DNA: TGTGCCAGCAGGGACTGGGCAGGGAGCTCCTATAATTCACCCCTCCACTTT.

A few counts support this clonotype. The chain is built from TRBV3-1 and TRBJ2-7; 7 bases agree with TRBD2. Germline V gene data show CDR1 as LGHDT and CDR2 as YNNKEL (reference sequence). Losses at the gene ends were 3 bases for V and 4 bases for J; bases not matched to a gene: 3. The CDR3 length is 13 residues. In DNA form, the CDR3 reads TGTGCCAGCAGCCATTGGACTAGATACGAGCAGTACTTC. It is translated as CASSHWTRYEQYF.

This clonotype occurred many times. The chain combines TRBV20-1 with TRBJ2-5; D perhaps matches TRBD1 (6 bases). The CDR3 contains 13 residues. Germline CDR1 DFQATT, CDR2 SNEGSKA (reference sequence). The germline V and J ends were trimmed by 3 bases and 1 base, with 9 bases remaining between them. CDR3 coding DNA: TGCAGTGCTAGGGGGGCCTCCCAAGAGACCCAGTACTTC. Translating it yields CSARGASQETQYF.

The chain joins TRBV6-1 to TRBJ1-5; D may be TRBD1 (5 bases). Germline V CDR1 and CDR2: MNHNS, SASEGT. The CDR3 is 15 residues long. V lost 5 bases and J lost 7, with 18 bases in between. Here the CDR3 reads CASSRLGGTGQPQHF. The CDR3, as DNA: TGTGCCAGCAGTCGACTAGGAGGGACGGGGCAGCCCCAGCATTTT.

This clonotype appeared once. J is TRBJ1-2 and V is TRBV5-1, with D maybe TRBD1 (5 bases). CDR1 is SGHRS and CDR2 is YFSETQ in the germline V gene. V was trimmed by 4 bases and J by 6 bases, leaving 16 bases between them. The CDR3 has 14 amino acids. CDR3 nucleotide sequence: TGCGCCAGCAGCACCGGGACGGCGTTGAATGGCTACACCTTC. Translation: CASSTGTALNGYTF.

Worth noting for this clonotype: A junction boundary mismatches the germline segment, possibly from a read error. This chain uses TRBV3-1 with TRBJ1-4; 7 bases are shared with TRBD1. The CDR3 covers 15 residues. CDR1 is LGHDT and CDR2 is YNNKEL in the germline V gene (reference sequence). The CDR3: CASSQGDSHNEKVFF. As DNA, the CDR3 is TGTGCCAGCAGCCAAGGGGACAGCCATAATGAAAAAGTGTTTTTT.

The table lists this clonotype with many counts. The V call is TRBV5-1, the J call TRBJ2-7; 10 bases match TRBD1. CDR3 length equals 15 residues. Germline loops: CDR1 SGHRS, CDR2 YFSETQ. V trimming: 3 bases; J trimming: 6 bases; junction bases outside the gene matches: 9. The DNA of the CDR3 is TGCGCCAGCAGCTCTCCTCTCCGGGACAGGGGCGAGCAGTACTTC. Protein product: CASSSPLRDRGEQYF.

The chain combines TRBV5-1 with TRBJ2-7, with unresolved D. Germline V lookup: CDR1 SGHRS, CDR2 YFSETQ. This CDR3 has 13 amino acids. With 7 bases removed from V and 3 bases from J, the gap between germline ends came to 14 bases. The CDR3 bases are TGCGCCAGCCGTCAAAGGGCAGACTACGAGCAGTACTTC. This sequence encodes CASRQRADYEQYF.

For this clonotype: A much bigger clone sits one base away, suggesting this may be a read error. The rearrangement joins TRBV27 to TRBJ2-1; a weak D match, TRBD1 (5 bases). The CDR3 loop spans 13 amino acids. Trimming shortened V by 2 bases and J by 9 bases, and 11 bases separated the two germline ends. Germline V gene lookup returns CDR1 MNHEY and CDR2 SMNVEV (reference sequence). The CDR3 sequence is CASSLDSSREQFF. The CDR3 coding sequence is TGTGCCAGCAGTTTAGACAGCTCCCGTGAGCAGTTCTTC.

This clonotype came up many times. The V and J genes are TRBV4-1 and TRBJ1-5; D gene unclear. CDR3 length equals 13 residues. V dropped 1 base and J dropped 7 bases, with 8 bases sitting between them. Germline V gene data show CDR1 as MGHRA and CDR2 as YSYEKL. The CDR3 loop is CASSQVPLQPQHF. CDR3 DNA sequence: TGCGCCAGCAGCCAAGTCCCTCTACAGCCCCAGCATTTT.

This clonotype was seen only once. This may come from a read error, since a much larger clone is one base off. The gene calls are TRBV2 and TRBJ2-6; D is uncertain. The germline gives CDR1 SNHLY, CDR2 FYNNEI. V was clipped by 6 bases and J by 3 bases, with 12 bases between them. The CDR3 has 15 residues. CDR3 DNA sequence: TGTGCCAGCAGCCTCGACGTATTTGGGGCCAACGTCCTGACTTTC. Its protein product is CASSLDVFGANVLTF.

This clonotype was seen a few times. The chain combines TRBV5-1 with TRBJ1-2, with 7 bases matching TRBD1. The CDR3 spans 15 residues. After removal of 4 bases from V and 6 bases from J, the junction contained 12 bases not matched to a gene. Germline values: CDR1 SGHRS, CDR2 YFSETQ. The CDR3 sequence is CASSRADRAWDGYTF. The CDR3 DNA reads TGCGCCAGCAGCCGAGCCGACAGGGCCTGGGATGGCTACACCTTC.

This clonotype was counted a few times. V usage is TRBV19 and J usage is TRBJ2-2, with TRBD2 matching 9 bases. The V gene end was trimmed by 6 bases and the J gene end by 4 bases; junction bases not matched to a gene: 6. Looked up from germline, CDR1 is LNHDA and CDR2 is SQIVND (reference sequence). The CDR3 totals 15 residues. CDR3 residues: CASSLLAGATGELFF. CDR3 coding DNA: TGTGCCAGTAGCTTATTAGCGGGGGCCACCGGGGAGCTGTTTTTT.

This clonotype occurred a few times. A much bigger clone sits one base away, suggesting this may be a read error. V gene TRBV6-2 or TRBV6-3 combines with J gene TRBJ2-7; TRBD2 matches 11 bases. Germline CDR1 reads MNHEY; CDR2 reads SVGEGT. J gave up 3 bases and V 0 bases, and 1 base lay outside the gene matches. CDR3 length: 15 amino acids. In DNA form, the CDR3 reads TGTGCCAGCAGTTACTCGGGACTAGCGGACTACGAGCAGTACTTC. This sequence encodes CASSYSGLADYEQYF.

This clonotype came up many times. V and J are TRBV6-1 and TRBJ2-7, with D tentatively TRBD2 (6 bases). CDR1 is MNHNS, CDR2 SASEGT, per germline. This CDR3 contains 14 residues. V was shortened by 1 base and J by 7 bases, with 14 bases between the two germline ends. CDR3 sequence reads: CASSEVADLREQYF. CDR3 in DNA: TGTGCCAGCAGTGAAGTAGCGGACCTACGGGAGCAGTACTTC.

This clonotype was observed at least ten times. The rearrangement links TRBV15 to TRBJ2-7, with TRBD2 identical over 7 bases. CDR3 length equals 17 residues. With 1 base clipped from V and 4 bases from J, the junction kept 13 bases outside the gene matches. Germline CDR1 reads LNHNV; CDR2 reads YYDKDF (reference sequence). The CDR3 DNA is TGTGCCACCAGCAGAGCCCCACTTGGGCTAGCGGATTACGAGCAGTACTTC. This codes for CATSRAPLGLADYEQYF.

This chain uses TRBV19 with TRBJ1-1; D is unclear. V was cut by 2 bases and J by 2 bases, with 6 bases left in between. Germline CDR1 is LNHDA and CDR2 is SQIVND (reference sequence). This CDR3 has 13 residues. The CDR3 bases are TGTGCCAGTAGTATAATGTTCAACACTGAAGCTTTCTTT. This sequence encodes CASSIMFNTEAFF.

This rearrangement joins TRBV7-2 to TRBJ1-5, with a tentative D call TRBD1 (5 bases). Germline-derived CDR1 and CDR2 are SGHTA and FQGNSA. The germline V and J ends were trimmed by 3 bases and 3 bases, with 15 bases remaining between them. The CDR3 length is 16 residues. CDR3 sequence: CASSFRVGVNNQPQHF. The CDR3 DNA reads TGTGCCAGCAGCTTTCGAGTGGGGGTTAACAATCAGCCCCAGCATTTT.

The sample holds a few counts of this clonotype. The CDR3 spells CSVRDSFREQYF. The CDR3 nucleotides read TGCAGCGTCCGGGACAGCTTTCGTGAGCAGTACTTC. V gene TRBV29-1 combines with J gene TRBJ2-7, with 7 bases matching TRBD1. Germline V CDR1 and CDR2: SQVTM, ANQGSEA. J lost 7 bases, V lost 6 bases, and 9 bases had no gene match. The length of the CDR3 is 12 residues.

This clonotype was counted many times. CDR3 loop: CASSEKSGLAGYEQYF. CDR3 DNA sequence: TGTGCCAGCAGTGAAAAATCGGGACTAGCGGGCTACGAGCAGTACTTC. The chain recombines TRBV2 with TRBJ2-7; 12 bases are a match to TRBD2. Trimming at V came to 2 bases and at J to 3 bases, leaving 5 bases not matched to a gene. CDR3 length: 16 amino acids. Per germline, CDR1 SNHLY and CDR2 FYNNEI. Full variable domain (rest looked up from reference TRBV2 and TRBJ2-7): EPEVTQTPSHQVTQMGQEVILRCVPISNHLYFYWYRQILGQKVEFLVSFYNNEISEKSEIFDDQFSVERPDGSNFTLKIRSTKLEDSAMYFCASSEKSGLAGYEQYFGPGTRLTVT.

The V gene is TRBV20-1, the J gene TRBJ1-3; D ambiguous. V was shortened by 4 bases and J by 1 base, with 11 bases between the two germline ends. Per the germline V gene, CDR1 is DFQATT and CDR2 is SNEGSKA (reference sequence). CDR3 length: 14 residues. The DNA for the CDR3 is TGCAGTGCTACCGCCGGGGAGTCTGGAAACACCATATATTTT. It is translated as CSATAGESGNTIYF.

The J gene is TRBJ1-1, the V gene TRBV7-9; possibly TRBD1 for D (6 bases). The germline CDR1 and CDR2 sequences are SEHNR and FQNEAQ (reference sequence). The ends were cut back, 5 bases at V and 2 bases at J, with 21 bases in the middle. The CDR3 has 17 amino acids. This CDR3 is CASSVSHTAGVNTEAFF. The DNA of the CDR3 is TGTGCCAGCAGCGTATCCCATACAGCAGGGGTCAACACTGAAGCTTTCTTT.

The table lists this clonotype with many counts. V and J are TRBV5-1 and TRBJ2-7, with D possibly being TRBD1 (5 bases). CDR3 length: 15 residues. Trimming removed 0 bases from V and 0 bases from J, with 10 bases in between. The germline V gene has CDR1 SGHRS and CDR2 YFSETQ. In DNA form, the CDR3 reads TGCGCCAGCAGCTTGGAAGGGGTAAGCTCCTACGAGCAGTACTTC. Translation: CASSLEGVSSYEQYF.

This rearrangement joins TRBV18 to TRBJ1-6; weak D call: TRBD1 (5 bases). Trimming removed 3 bases at V and 8 bases at J, with 14 bases between. The CDR3 is made up of 15 amino acids. CDR1 KGHSH and CDR2 LQKENI come from the germline V gene. Written as DNA, the CDR3 is TGTGCCAGCTCACCGGCAGGGAGCGGAGATTCACCCCTCCACTTT. Translating it yields CASSPAGSGDSPLHF.